Included here is one TCR beta chain sequence, with context. The antigen is unknown. Between the trimmed V and J ends, which lost 5 bases and 0 bases, there was a span of 10 bases. Germline-derived CDR1 and CDR2 are MNHEY and SVGAGI. The length of the CDR3 is 14 residues. The data derive from a study of lymphopenia after photon versus proton radiotherapy. Findings and limits, study-wide: Post-nadir TCR diversity decline inversely tracked overall survival among those who died. Better survival with proton therapy was suggested as possible, not demonstrated. Under photons, naive T cells and diversity fell while effector/memory populations rose. After the lymphocyte nadir, photon-treated repertoires showed oligoclonal expansion, especially of CD8+ Temra cells.

The assay was immunoSEQ multiplex PCR, and TCRdb's table has in-frame clones only and misses some. The sample records 83,000 or so clones, around 82% being singletons. Sequencing used peripheral blood, obtained from a patient treated with proton-based radiotherapy. This TCR came from a man in his sixties with pancreatic cancer. This rearrangement joins TRBV6-5 to TRBJ2-5; no firm D call. The CDR3, as DNA: TGTGCCAGCAGTGATGGCCACCACCAAGAGACCCAGTACTTC. Protein product: CASSDGHHQETQYF.